This T cell receptor (beta chain) was identified during a study of identical twins (dated by TCRdb to the mid-2010s). Background for the entire study: To test whether fetal clonotypes persist, the study used deep sequencing on TCR alpha and beta repertoires from monozygotic twins, unrelated adults of various ages, and cord blood. Replicate twin experiments were performed at different times using different library preparation protocols to rule out contamination.

Reading the germline V gene (reference sequence) gives CDR1 SEHNR and CDR2 FQNEAQ. From cysteine to phenylalanine, the CDR3 is 15 amino acids long. Only the CDR3 DNA is retained, 45 bases long and in frame from the first base. From V the trimming removes 1 base and from J it removes 5 bases, while the gene matches leave 6 bases of the junction unaccounted for. About this clonotype: Its antigen remains unidentified. No much larger clonotype is one base removed from it; base qualities were not supplied.

The protocol used for the library was 5' RACE. TCRdb names Illumina HiSeq 2000 as the instrument used. A universal primer binding site was added through template switching, and the final cDNA carried a unique molecular identifier so that TCR cDNA molecules could be counted accurately. Specific primers in the conserved constant-segment region were used to synthesize first-strand cDNA for the TCR alpha and beta chains. Each cDNA library was double barcoded, with a SMART-Mk sample barcode plus Illumina barcodes, to control for contamination. TruSeq adapter sequences and Illumina sample barcodes were added in two successive PCR steps. Sequencing of the TCR alpha and beta cDNA libraries was done on the Illumina HiSeq platform using custom primers. As for how the authors treated the data: Unique molecular identifiers were extracted from raw reads with MiGEC, and CDR3 positions were determined with MiXCR. For each individual, recombination models were inferred using an EM algorithm with the repgenHMM and IGoR tools. The tcR package in R was used for shared clonotype analysis, with sharing normalized by the product of cloneset sizes. To study raw recombination without the effects of thymic and clonal selection, out-of-frame nonproductive sequences were analyzed. TCRdb took the public reads, trimmed them with fastp at Q25, ran MiXCR for clone calling and kept in-frame beta chains. Rows merge per CDR3 protein into single entries with the most common DNA and genes. V and J calls and clone size were set by TCRdb, not the authors. Counted in this sample were about 240,000 distinct CDR3 sequences; more than 9% of them appeared once. The ten largest account for approximately 11% of the sample.

Only healthy Caucasian donors were included. Miltenyi CD45RO+ enrichment and human naive T-cell isolation kits were used to isolate memory (CD45RO+) and naive T cells from PBMC. Study-wide findings and limitations: Compared with coincidental sharing between unrelated individuals, out-of-frame TCR alpha sequences shared between twins had an excess of sequences with low generation probability. Conclusions relied on cross-sectional statistical analysis, since the same donors could not be followed over many years. Invariant T cells such as MAIT and iNKT could partly confound zero-insertion analyses, although diverse VJ usage argued against such confounding for most clonotypes. Excess twin sharing in beta out-of-frame sequences was weaker because fewer shared sequences lowered the signal-to-noise ratio. Abundant cord blood beta clonotypes had fewer insertions, young adult naive repertoires showed a similar but weaker trend, and memory repertoires showed no such trend. Recombination models systematically underestimated out-of-frame TCR alpha sharing in monozygotic twins but agreed with sharing between unrelated individuals.

This receptor was taken from a man in his forties or fifties in good health. The sample taken for sequencing was memory T cells sorted from blood. In the paper's terms, the cell subset or site label means: CD45RO+ enriched T cells. This chain is built from TRBV7-9 and TRBJ2-7; TRBD1 aligns with 9 central bases. The DNA sequence is given as TGTGCCAGCAGCTTAGGGGGGACAGGGTTGGACGAGCAGTACTTC. Its coded protein is CASSLGGTGLDEQYF.